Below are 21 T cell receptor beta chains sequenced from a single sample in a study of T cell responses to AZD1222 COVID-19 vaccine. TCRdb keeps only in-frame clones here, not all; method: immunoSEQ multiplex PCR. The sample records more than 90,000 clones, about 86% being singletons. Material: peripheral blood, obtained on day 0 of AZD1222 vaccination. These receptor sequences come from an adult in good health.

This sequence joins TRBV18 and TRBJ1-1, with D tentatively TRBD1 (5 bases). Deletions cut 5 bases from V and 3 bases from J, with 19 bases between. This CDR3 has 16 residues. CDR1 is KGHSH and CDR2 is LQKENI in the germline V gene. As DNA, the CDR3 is TGTGCCAGCTCAATGCTTGGGGCCGGTAAAGACACTGAAGCTTTCTTT. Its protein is CASSMLGAGKDTEAFF.

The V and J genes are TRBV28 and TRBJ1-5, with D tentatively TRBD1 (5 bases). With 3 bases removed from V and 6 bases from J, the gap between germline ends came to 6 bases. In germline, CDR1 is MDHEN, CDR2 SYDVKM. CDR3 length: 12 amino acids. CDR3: CASSFQGQPQHF. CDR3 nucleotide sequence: TGTGCCAGCAGTTTTCAGGGTCAGCCCCAGCATTTT.

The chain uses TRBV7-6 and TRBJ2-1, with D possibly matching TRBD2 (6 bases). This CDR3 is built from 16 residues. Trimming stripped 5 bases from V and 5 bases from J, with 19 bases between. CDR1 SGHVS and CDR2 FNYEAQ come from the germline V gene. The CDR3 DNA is TGTGCCAGCAGCCACGGAGGGGTCTATTCGGACAATGAGCAGTTCTTC. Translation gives CASSHGGVYSDNEQFF.

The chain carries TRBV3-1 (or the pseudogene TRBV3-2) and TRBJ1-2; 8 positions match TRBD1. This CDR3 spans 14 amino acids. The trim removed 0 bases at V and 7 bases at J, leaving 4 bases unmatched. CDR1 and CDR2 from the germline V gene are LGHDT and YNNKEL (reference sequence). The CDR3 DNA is TGTGCCAGCAGCCAAGAACAGGGGGGCAGTGGCTACACCTTC. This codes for CASSQEQGGSGYTF.

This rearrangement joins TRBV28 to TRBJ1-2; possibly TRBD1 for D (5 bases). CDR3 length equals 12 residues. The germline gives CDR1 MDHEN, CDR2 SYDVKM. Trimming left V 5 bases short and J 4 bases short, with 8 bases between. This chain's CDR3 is CASSPDTYGYTF. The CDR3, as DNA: TGTGCCAGCAGTCCGGACACCTATGGCTACACCTTC.

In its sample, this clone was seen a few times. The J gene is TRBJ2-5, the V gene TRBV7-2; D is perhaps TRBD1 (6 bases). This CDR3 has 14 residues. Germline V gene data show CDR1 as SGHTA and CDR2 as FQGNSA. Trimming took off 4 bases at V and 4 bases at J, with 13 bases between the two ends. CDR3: CASSSQGMRETQYF. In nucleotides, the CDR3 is TGTGCCAGCAGCTCACAGGGTATGCGAGAGACCCAGTACTTC.

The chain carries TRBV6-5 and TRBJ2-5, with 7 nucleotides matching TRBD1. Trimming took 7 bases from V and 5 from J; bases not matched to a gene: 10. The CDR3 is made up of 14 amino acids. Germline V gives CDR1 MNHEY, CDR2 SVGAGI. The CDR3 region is CASTLMTGSETQYF. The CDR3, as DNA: TGTGCCAGCACCCTAATGACAGGGTCGGAGACCCAGTACTTC.

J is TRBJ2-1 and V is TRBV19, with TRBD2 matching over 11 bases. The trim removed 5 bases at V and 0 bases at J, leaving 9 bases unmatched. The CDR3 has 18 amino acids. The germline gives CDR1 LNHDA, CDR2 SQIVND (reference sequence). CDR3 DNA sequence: TGTGCCAGTAGTCTCTCCGGACTAGCGGGTAGCTCCTACAATGAGCAGTTCTTC. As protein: CASSLSGLAGSSYNEQFF. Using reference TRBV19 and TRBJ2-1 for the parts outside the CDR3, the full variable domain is DGGITQSPKYLFRKEGQNVTLSCEQNLNHDAMYWYRQDPGQGLRLIYYSQIVNDFQKGDIAEGYSVSREKKESFPLTVTSAQKNPTAFYLCASSLSGLAGSSYNEQFFGPGTRLTVL.

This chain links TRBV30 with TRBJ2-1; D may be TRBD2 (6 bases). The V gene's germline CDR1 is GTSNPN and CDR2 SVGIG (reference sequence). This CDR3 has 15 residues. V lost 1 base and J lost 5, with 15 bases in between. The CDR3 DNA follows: TGTGCCTGGAGTGGAGACGGGAGACCCCACAATGAGCAGTTCTTC. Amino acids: CAWSGDGRPHNEQFF.

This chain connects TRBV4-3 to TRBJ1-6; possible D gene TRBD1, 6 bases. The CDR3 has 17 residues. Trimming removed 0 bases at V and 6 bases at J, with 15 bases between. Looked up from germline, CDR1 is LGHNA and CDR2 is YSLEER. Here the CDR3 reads CASSQDWTDLINSPLHF. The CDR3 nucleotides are TGCGCCAGCAGCCAAGACTGGACAGACCTCATTAATTCACCCCTCCACTTT.

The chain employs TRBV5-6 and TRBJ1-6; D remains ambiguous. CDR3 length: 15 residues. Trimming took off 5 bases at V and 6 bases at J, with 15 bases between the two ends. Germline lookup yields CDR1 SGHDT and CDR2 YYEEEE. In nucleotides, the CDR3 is TGTGCCAGCAGTAACCCGGGGAGGGCTAATTCACCCCTCCACTTT. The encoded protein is CASSNPGRANSPLHF.

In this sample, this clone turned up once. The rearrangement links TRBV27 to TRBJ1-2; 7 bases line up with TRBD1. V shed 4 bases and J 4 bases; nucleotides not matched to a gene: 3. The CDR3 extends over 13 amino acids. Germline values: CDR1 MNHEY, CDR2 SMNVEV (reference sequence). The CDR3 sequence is CASSYRGSYGYTF. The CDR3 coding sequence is TGTGCCAGCAGTTACAGGGGCTCCTATGGCTACACCTTC.

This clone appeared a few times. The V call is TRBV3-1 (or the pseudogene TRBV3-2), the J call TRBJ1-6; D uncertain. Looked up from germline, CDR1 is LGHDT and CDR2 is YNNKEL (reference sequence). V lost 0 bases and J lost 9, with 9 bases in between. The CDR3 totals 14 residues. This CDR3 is CASSQEYLGSPLHF. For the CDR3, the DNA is TGTGCCAGCAGCCAAGAGTATCTGGGTTCACCCCTCCACTTT.

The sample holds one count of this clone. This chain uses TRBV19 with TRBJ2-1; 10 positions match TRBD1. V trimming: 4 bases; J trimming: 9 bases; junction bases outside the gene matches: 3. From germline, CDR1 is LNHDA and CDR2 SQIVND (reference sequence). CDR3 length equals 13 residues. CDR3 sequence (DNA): TGTGCCAGTAGTAAGACAGGGGGCTTTGAGCAGTTCTTC. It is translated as CASSKTGGFEQFF. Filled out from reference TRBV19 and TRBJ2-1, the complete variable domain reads DGGITQSPKYLFRKEGQNVTLSCEQNLNHDAMYWYRQDPGQGLRLIYYSQIVNDFQKGDIAEGYSVSREKKESFPLTVTSAQKNPTAFYLCASSKTGGFEQFFGPGTRLTVL.

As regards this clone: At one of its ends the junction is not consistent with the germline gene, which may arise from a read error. CDR3 in amino acids: CASSLNSPGGVNTGELFF. DNA of the CDR3: TGTGCTAGCAGCTTAAACTCTCCGGGGGGCGTGAACACCGGGGAGCTGTTTTTT. The rearrangement uses TRBV7-7 and TRBJ2-2, with TRBD2 as a possible D gene (7 bases). This CDR3 has 18 residues. Germline V gene lookup returns CDR1 SSHAT and CDR2 FNYEAQ (reference sequence).

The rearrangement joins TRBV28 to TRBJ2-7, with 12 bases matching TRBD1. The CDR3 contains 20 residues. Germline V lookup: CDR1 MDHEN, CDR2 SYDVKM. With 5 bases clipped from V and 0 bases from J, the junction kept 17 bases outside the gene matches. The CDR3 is CASSPHPGTGGPEFSYEQYF. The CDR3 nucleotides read TGTGCCAGCAGTCCCCACCCTGGGACAGGGGGCCCCGAATTCTCCTACGAGCAGTACTTC. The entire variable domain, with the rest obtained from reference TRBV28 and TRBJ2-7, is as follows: DVKVTQSSRYLVKRTGEKVFLECVQDMDHENMFWYRQDPGLGLRLIYFSYDVKMKEKGDIPEGYSVSREKKERFSLILESASTNQTSMYLCASSPHPGTGGPEFSYEQYFGPGTRLTVT.

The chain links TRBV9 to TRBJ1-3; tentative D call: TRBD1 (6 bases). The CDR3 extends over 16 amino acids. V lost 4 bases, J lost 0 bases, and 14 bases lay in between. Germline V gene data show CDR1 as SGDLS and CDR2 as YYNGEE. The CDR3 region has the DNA TGTGCCAGCAGCCCGTACCGGGACACCTCTGGAAACACCATATATTTT. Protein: CASSPYRDTSGNTIYF.

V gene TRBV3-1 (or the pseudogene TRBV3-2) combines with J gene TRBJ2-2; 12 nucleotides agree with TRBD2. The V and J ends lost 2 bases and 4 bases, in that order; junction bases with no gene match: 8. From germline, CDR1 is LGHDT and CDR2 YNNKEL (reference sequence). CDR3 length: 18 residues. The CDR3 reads CASSQPLAGGPSTGELFF. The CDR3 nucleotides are TGTGCCAGCAGCCAACCCCTAGCGGGAGGGCCGTCCACCGGGGAGCTGTTTTTT.

CDR3 DNA: TGTGCCAGCAGTGAAGGCGCGGGGCGAATCGGCTTCCAGCCCCAGCATTTT. Its protein is CASSEGAGRIGFQPQHF. The chain is built from TRBV6-1 and TRBJ1-5; possibly TRBD1 for D (5 bases). The V end was cut by 1 base, the J end by 7 bases, with 20 bases between. The V gene's germline CDR1 is MNHNS and CDR2 SASEGT. The CDR3 has 17 residues.

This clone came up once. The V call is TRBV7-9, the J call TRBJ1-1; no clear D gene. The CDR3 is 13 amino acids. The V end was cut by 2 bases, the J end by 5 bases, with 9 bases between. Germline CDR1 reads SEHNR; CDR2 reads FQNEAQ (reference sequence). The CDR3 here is CASSLQVGTEAFF. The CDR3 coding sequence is TGTGCCAGCAGCTTACAGGTGGGGACTGAAGCTTTCTTT.

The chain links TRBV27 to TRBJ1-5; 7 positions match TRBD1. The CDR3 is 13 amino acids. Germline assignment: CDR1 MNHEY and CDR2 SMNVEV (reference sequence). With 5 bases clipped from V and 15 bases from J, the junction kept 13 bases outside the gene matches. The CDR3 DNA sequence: TGTGCCAGCAGTCCCACCCGACAGGGCGCGCGGCATTTT. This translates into CASSPTRQGARHF.